What follows are 5 T cell receptor beta chains derived from one specimen sequenced in a study of vaccination and CD4 T cells after COVID-19. No cognate antigen is known for these TCRs. The treatment was: roughly 11-day PBMC culture with coronavirus spike peptide pools or control peptides (ViraFEST assay). At the Johns Hopkins FTIC core, DNA taken from cultured CD4+ T cells was sequenced by way of the Oncomine TCR Beta short-read assay. TCRdb re-called the PCR reads with MiXCR, one entry per CDR3 protein. The data show 15,000 to 19,000 distinct CDR3 sequences, with approximately 58% seen just once and approximately 12% held by the top ten. The sequenced material came from CD4+ T cells from blood, cultured in vitro. These receptors were obtained from a human donor who had recovered from COVID-19.

The gene calls are TRBV20-1 and TRBJ1-2, with 9 positions matching TRBD1. The CDR3 consists of 11 residues. Germline V gene sequence: CDR1 DFQATT, CDR2 SNEGSKA (reference sequence). V lost 6 bases and J lost 8; bases outside the gene matches: 4. This CDR3 reads CSARQGGGYTF. The CDR3 DNA reads TGCAGTGCAAGACAGGGGGGAGGCTACACCTTC.

The rearrangement uses TRBV11-3 and TRBJ2-7, with a tentative D call TRBD2 (6 bases). The CDR3 sequence is 14 residues long. CDR1 and CDR2 from the germline V gene are SGHNT and YENEEA. V was clipped by 5 bases and J by 6 bases, with 17 bases between them. CDR3 region: CASSLKGGAGEQYF. Here the CDR3 DNA reads TGTGCCAGCAGCCTTAAAGGAGGGGCTGGCGAGCAGTACTTC.

The chain has TRBV6-5 and TRBJ1-2, with D perhaps matching TRBD1 (5 bases). There are 16 residues in the CDR3. The germline V gene has CDR1 MNHEY and CDR2 SVGAGI. V was pared by 0 bases and J by 1 base, with 12 bases between. Here the CDR3 reads CASSYSLQGHNYGYTF. In DNA, the CDR3 is TGTGCCAGCAGTTACTCCCTCCAGGGCCATAACTATGGCTACACCTTC.

The V call is TRBV11-3, the J call TRBJ1-1, with D perhaps TRBD1 (5 bases). CDR1 is SGHNT, CDR2 YENEEA, per germline. V was clipped by 5 bases and J by 2 bases, with 12 bases between them. There are 14 residues in the CDR3. This CDR3 is CASSPGGINTEAFF. The CDR3 nucleotides read TGTGCCAGCAGCCCCGGGGGAATCAACACTGAAGCTTTCTTT.

This sequence joins TRBV28 and TRBJ2-7; no reliable D call. Trimming removed 1 base from V and 5 bases from J, with 6 bases in between. The CDR3 extends over 12 amino acids. Germline V gives CDR1 MDHEN, CDR2 SYDVKM. The CDR3 protein is CASSLLGNEQYF. CDR3 nucleotide sequence: TGTGCCAGCAGTTTATTAGGGAACGAGCAGTACTTC.